The TCR beta chain described here comes from a study of blood T cells in healthy people across ages. This CDR3 contains 13 residues. V lost 8 bases, J lost 6 bases, and 7 bases stayed unmatched. CDR1 MNHEY and CDR2 SVGEGT come from the germline V gene. Combining a sample-barcoded 5' primer with a J-beta primer mix, a second PCR ran for about 7 to 11 cycles. TCRdb redid the calling of the 5' RACE reads with MiXCR, one entry per CDR3 protein. The sample carries about 1.5 million distinct CDR3 sequences, under 55% recorded once. Only a few counts were recorded for this clonotype. The J gene is TRBJ2-1, the V gene TRBV6-2 or TRBV6-3; 7 nucleotides align to TRBD2. The sample taken for sequencing was blood. The origin of this receptor is a woman in her late teens or twenties in good health. DNA for the CDR3: TGTGCCAGCGGGAGGGCCTATGGCAATGAGCAGTTCTTC. Amino acids: CASGRAYGNEQFF.